This TCR beta chain was documented in a study of cytomegalovirus exposure and HLA in healthy donors. Study-level background: The Caucasian-associated ancestry cluster contained about four fifths of the approximately 410 genotyped donors. Study observations and caveats: Later examination showed HLA-associated TCR beta chains had greater clonal expansion than equally common others. In vitro assays verified that three CMV-associated chains recognized CMV antigens specifically. There were about 160 TCR beta chains listed as cytomegalovirus-associated.

The CDR3 totals 13 residues. Trimming shortened V by 2 bases and J by 4 bases, and 10 bases separated the two germline ends. Germline V gene sequence: CDR1 SGHRS, CDR2 YFSETQ. The PCR used 60 Vbeta and 13 Jbeta primers. The table came from immunoSEQ multiplex PCR; TCRdb's copy has only in-frame clones and leaves some out. The sample has 150,000 or so clones; more than 60% are singletons. On this clone: Its antigen is currently unknown.

V is TRBV5-1 and J is TRBJ2-7, with D hard to call. This receptor was obtained from a woman in her forties in good health and CMV-seronegative. The sequenced material came from PBMCs. The CDR3 nucleotides read TGCGCCAGCAGCTTCTCGGTGGAGTACGAGCAGTACTTC. It specifies CASSFSVEYEQYF. The full variable domain, rest sourced from reference TRBV5-1 and TRBJ2-7, is KAGVTQTPRYLIKTRGQQVTLSCSPISGHRSVSWYQQTPGQGLQFLFEYFSETQRNKGNFPGRFSGRQFSNSRSEMNVSTLELGDSALYLCASSFSVEYEQYFGPGTRLTVT.